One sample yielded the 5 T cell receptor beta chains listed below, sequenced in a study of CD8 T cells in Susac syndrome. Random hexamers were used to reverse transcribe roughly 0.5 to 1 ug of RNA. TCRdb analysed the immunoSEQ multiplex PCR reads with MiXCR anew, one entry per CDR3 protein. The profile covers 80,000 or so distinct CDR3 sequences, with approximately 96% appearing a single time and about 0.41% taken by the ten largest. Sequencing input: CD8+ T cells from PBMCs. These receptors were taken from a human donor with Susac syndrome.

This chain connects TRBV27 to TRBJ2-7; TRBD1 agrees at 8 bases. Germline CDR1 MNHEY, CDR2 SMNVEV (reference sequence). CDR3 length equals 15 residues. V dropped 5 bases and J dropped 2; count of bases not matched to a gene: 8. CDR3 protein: CASSIRAGGTYEQYF. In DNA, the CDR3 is TGTGCCAGCAGTATAAGGGCAGGGGGCACCTACGAGCAGTACTTC.

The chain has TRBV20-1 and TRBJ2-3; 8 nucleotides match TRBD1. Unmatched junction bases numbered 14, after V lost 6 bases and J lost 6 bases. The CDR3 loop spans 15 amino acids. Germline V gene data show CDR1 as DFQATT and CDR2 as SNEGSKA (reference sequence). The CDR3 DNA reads TGCAGTGCCCGCGGACAGGGACAAACGAAGGATACGCAGTATTTT. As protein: CSARGQGQTKDTQYF.

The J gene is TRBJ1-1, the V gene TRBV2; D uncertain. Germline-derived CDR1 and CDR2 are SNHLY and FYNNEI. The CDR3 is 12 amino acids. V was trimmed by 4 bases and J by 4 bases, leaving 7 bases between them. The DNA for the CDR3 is TGTGCCAGCAGTGCAGTAGGCACTGAAGCTTTCTTT. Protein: CASSAVGTEAFF.

The DNA for the CDR3 is TGTGCCAGCAGCTCAGAGTCAGGGACTAGCGTGGAGACCCAGTACTTC. Amino acids: CASSSESGTSVETQYF. The J gene is TRBJ2-5, the V gene TRBV7-9, with TRBD2 matching over 10 bases. Germline V gene sequence: CDR1 SEHNR, CDR2 FQNEAQ (reference sequence). This CDR3 is built from 16 residues. Trimming removed 4 bases from V and 5 bases from J; junction bases left unmatched: 10.

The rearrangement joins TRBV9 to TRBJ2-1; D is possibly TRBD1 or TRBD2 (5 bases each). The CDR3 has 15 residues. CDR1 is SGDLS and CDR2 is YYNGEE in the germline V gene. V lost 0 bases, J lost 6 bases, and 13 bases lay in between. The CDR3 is CASSVAKGPVNEQFF. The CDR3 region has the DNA TGTGCCAGCAGCGTAGCTAAGGGACCAGTCAATGAGCAGTTCTTC.